One T cell receptor (beta chain) is described in this entry. Its antigen is unknown. The data originate from a study of T cell responses to AZD1222 COVID-19 vaccine. Overall study findings and caveats: The study found vaccine-associated CD4 TCRs spanning spike, dominant at 160-218 and 743-854.

Germline V gives CDR1 SGHVS, CDR2 FNYEAQ. CDR3 length equals 17 residues. Trimming took 4 bases from V and 9 from J; bases not matched to a gene: 9. This table comes from immunoSEQ multiplex PCR, and its TCRdb copy is limited to in-frame clones, with some not included. The table lists 110,000 to 150,000 clones, 90% of them singletons. The sequencing here drew on peripheral blood, taken on day 0 of AZD1222 vaccination. This sequence joins TRBV7-6 and TRBJ2-1; 16 nucleotides align to TRBD2. This receptor was obtained from an adult in good health. CDR3 DNA sequence: TGTGCCAGCAGCTCGTCCGGGACTAGCGGGAGGGCCACTGAGCAGTTCTTC. Translated, it gives CASSSSGTSGRATEQFF.